These T cell receptor beta chains were read from a single sample in a study of regulatory T cells in long-lasting Graves disease. Each CDR3 protein is one row after TCRdb ran MiXCR on the multiplex PCR reads. The profile covers about 540,000 distinct CDR3 sequences, with 13% appearing a single time and about 9.1% taken by the ten largest. The same data also went into a second study, on T cells in Graves' hyperthyroidism and ophthalmopathy.

Sequences were derived from peripheral blood mononuclear cells (PBMCs), sampled at new diagnosis, from a patient treated with antithyroid drugs. The receptors were sampled from a man aged 25-45 years with Graves disease. The CDR3 runs from the conserved cysteine through the conserved F or W. A D gene is named only where the DNA matches it firmly. Expanded clones are given a class, and other clones once, few, many or no size at all.

J	D	V	size	DNA	CDR3
TRBJ1-5	TRBD1	TRBV4-1	.	TGCGCCAGCAGCCAAGGGGACAGACTTAGCAATCAGCCCCAGCATTTT	CASSQGDRLSNQPQHF
TRBJ2-3	TRBD2	TRBV9	many	TGTGCCAGCAGCGTAAGGGAGGGGTCAGATACGCAGTATTTT	CASSVREGSDTQYF
TRBJ2-5	.	TRBV11-2	many	TGTGCCAGCAGCTTCAGGCCCGAGGCCCAGTACTTC	CASSFRPEAQYF
TRBJ2-7	TRBD2	TRBV5-6	many	TGTGCCAGCCTGCGGGGGGGAGTCCACGAGCAGTACTTC	CASLRGGVHEQYF
TRBJ2-1	TRBD2	TRBV18	.	TGTGCCAGCTCACCATCGGGGGGGCTGGGCTCCTACAATGAGCAGTTCTTC	CASSPSGGLGSYNEQFF
TRBJ2-3	TRBD2	TRBV15	many	TGTGCCACCAGCAGAGAGCGGGAGTCGGTAGATACGCAGTATTTT	CATSRERESVDTQYF
TRBJ1-1	.	TRBV11-2	many	TGTGCCAGCAACCAGGGTCAGGCTAACACTGAAGCTTTCTTT	CASNQGQANTEAFF
TRBJ2-5	TRBD1	TRBV12-3/TRBV12-4	many	TGTGCCAGCAGTTTTAGACAGGGGAACCAAGAGACCCAGTACTTC	CASSFRQGNQETQYF
TRBJ1-1	.	TRBV5-1	many	TGCGCCAGCAGCTCGGGGACACAGAACACTGAAGCTTTCTTT	CASSSGTQNTEAFF
TRBJ2-7	TRBD2	TRBV7-3	many	TGTGCCAGCAGCTTAATGGGTAGCGGGAGGCGCGAGCAGTACTTC	CASSLMGSGRREQYF
TRBJ2-1	TRBD1	TRBV6-1	.	TGTGCCAGCAGTGAAAGCAGGGGGCGCGTTCATGAGCAGTTCTTC	CASSESRGRVHEQFF
TRBJ2-7	.	TRBV30	many	TGTGCCTGGGGGAACAGACGGGGGTCATACGAGCAGTACTTC	CAWGNRRGSYEQYF
TRBJ2-7	.	TRBV20-1	many	TGCAGTGCTAGTTCGGGTGTTACAAGCTCCTACGAGCAGTACTTC	CSASSGVTSSYEQYF
TRBJ2-1	TRBD2	TRBV12-3/TRBV12-4	many	TGTGCCAGCAGCCCCAGGACTAGCGGAGCCTACAATGAGCAGTTCTTC	CASSPRTSGAYNEQFF
TRBJ2-1	.	TRBV27	.	TGTGCCAGCAGACTACATAGCGGCCAGTCCTACAATGAGCAGTTCTTC	CASRLHSGQSYNEQFF
TRBJ1-6	.	TRBV18	.	TGTGCCAGCTCACCAGAAGGAAATTCACCCCTCCACTTT	CASSPEGNSPLHF
TRBJ2-1	TRBD1	TRBV12-5	many	TGTGCTAGTGGTTTGCCACTGCCGGGACAGGGTGGTGAGCAGTTCTTC	CASGLPLPGQGGEQFF
TRBJ2-1	TRBD2	TRBV19	few	TGTGCCTCGCGACTAGCGGGAGGCCTAACCTACAATGAGCAGTTCTTC	CASRLAGGLTYNEQFF
TRBJ2-6	.	TRBV27	few	TGTGCCAGCAGTTTGACTACCAGCTCTGGGGCCAACGTCCTGACTTTC	CASSLTTSSGANVLTF
TRBJ2-7	.	TRBV11-2	many	TGTGCCAGCAGCTTAGGGAGGGGCCCATTAGAGGCGCAGTACTTC	CASSLGRGPLEAQYF
TRBJ2-7	.	TRBV29-1	many	TGCAGCGTTGTAGTGGGGGCAAGGAACGAGCAGTACTTC	CSVVVGARNEQYF
TRBJ2-7	.	TRBV12-3/TRBV12-4	many	TGTGCCAGCAGTTTCTTGGGTCCGGGGTACGAGCAGTACTTC	CASSFLGPGYEQYF
TRBJ2-3	TRBD2	TRBV20-1	many	TGCAGTGTCAGGAGCGGGAGGGAGGATACGCAGTATTTT	CSVRSGREDTQYF
TRBJ2-1	.	TRBV2	few	TGTGCCAGCAGTTTGATTTATCGGTCCGACAATGAGCAGTTCTTC	CASSLIYRSDNEQFF
TRBJ2-1	TRBD2	TRBV7-6	.	TGTGCCAGCAGCTTAGCTAGCGGGGCCGCAGGATCCTACAATGAGCAGTTCTTC	CASSLASGAAGSYNEQFF
TRBJ2-1	TRBD2	TRBV29-1	many	TGCAGCGTTGAAGGCGGGAGGAATTACAATGAGCAGTTCTTC	CSVEGGRNYNEQFF
TRBJ2-1	TRBD2	TRBV20-1	many	TGCAGTGCTAGAGGGACTAGCGGACACAATGAGCAGTTCTTC	CSARGTSGHNEQFF
TRBJ2-7	.	TRBV18	.	TGTGCCAGCTCACAGGGGGATTCCAACTTGTACGAGCAGTACTTC	CASSQGDSNLYEQYF
TRBJ2-1	.	TRBV3-1	many	TGTGCCAGCAGCCATCCGAGCTCCTACAATGAGCAGTTCTTC	CASSHPSSYNEQFF
TRBJ2-3	.	TRBV5-4	.	TGTGCCAGCAGCTTGGCCTATAGCGCCGGGTCAGATACGCAGTATTTT	CASSLAYSAGSDTQYF
TRBJ2-7	TRBD2	TRBV19	.	TGTGCCAGTAGTATAGAGGGACTAGACTACGAGCAGTACTTC	CASSIEGLDYEQYF
TRBJ2-7	TRBD2	TRBV20-1	many	TGCAGTGCTAGTGGGAGGGGTTCCTACGAGCAGTACTTC	CSASGRGSYEQYF
TRBJ2-3	.	TRBV20-1	many	TGCAGTGCTAGAGACGGGTACACAGATACGCAGTATTTT	CSARDGYTDTQYF
TRBJ2-5	TRBD1	TRBV11-2	many	TGTGCCAGCAGCGCAGTGGCCGGGACAGCTCAAGAGACCCAGTACTTC	CASSAVAGTAQETQYF
TRBJ2-3	.	TRBV7-9	many	TGTGCCAGCAGCAATTCTGTCACAGATACGCAGTATTTT	CASSNSVTDTQYF
TRBJ2-7	TRBD2	TRBV27	many	TGTGCCAGCAGTCCCCTGCCTAGCGGCTCCTACGAGCAGTACTTC	CASSPLPSGSYEQYF
TRBJ2-1	TRBD1	TRBV14	.	TGTGCCAGCAGCCCAGGGGGTTATGGCTACAATGAGCAGTTCTTC	CASSPGGYGYNEQFF
TRBJ2-7	.	TRBV24-1	many	TGTGCCACCAGCGATACGGGTTACGAGCAGTACTTC	CATSDTGYEQYF
TRBJ1-5	.	TRBV20-1	few	TGCAGTGCCGTGGAACCCCGCGGCAATCAGCCCCAGCATTTT	CSAVEPRGNQPQHF
TRBJ2-3	TRBD1	TRBV7-8	few	TGTGCCAGCAGCTTGTTAACAGGGGCTAGCACAGATACGCAGTATTTT	CASSLLTGASTDTQYF
TRBJ1-6	.	TRBV6-2/TRBV6-3	.	TGTGCCAGCAGATTGGGGGGATATAATTCACCCCTCCACTTT	CASRLGGYNSPLHF
TRBJ2-3	.	TRBV7-9	few	TGTGCCAGCAGCTTGGCCCCGCTAGCCCCCTCTTTAGATACGCAGTATTTT	CASSLAPLAPSLDTQYF
TRBJ1-5	.	TRBV7-8	many	TGTGCCAGCAGCTTGGAGCTAATGGAATATCAGCCCCAGCATTTT	CASSLELMEYQPQHF
TRBJ2-7	.	TRBV20-1	few	TGCAGTGCTAGAGAGGCCAGCGCCAGGTCGCATTACGAGCAGTACTTC	CSAREASARSHYEQYF
TRBJ1-2	TRBD1	TRBV29-1	many	TGCAGCGGTCAGGGGGCATCGAGTGGCTACACCTTC	CSGQGASSGYTF
TRBJ2-5	TRBD2	TRBV6-1	many	TGTGCCAGCAGAACATTTAGCGGGAGGGCCGAGGAGACCCAGTACTTC	CASRTFSGRAEETQYF
TRBJ2-7	TRBD2	TRBV3-1	few	TGTGCCAGCAGCCAAGATTTGGGGGGACTAGCGGTAATCTACGAGCAGTACTTC	CASSQDLGGLAVIYEQYF
TRBJ2-5	.	TRBV5-1	many	TGCGCCAGCAGCTTGGAAACCAGGGAAGAGACCCAGTACTTC	CASSLETREETQYF
TRBJ2-1	TRBD2	TRBV20-1	.	TGCAGTGCTAGATCCGGGACTAGCGGGAGGAATGAGCAGTTCTTC	CSARSGTSGRNEQFF
TRBJ1-4	.	TRBV19	.	TGTGCCAGTAGTATCTCGGAAAAACTGTTTTTT	CASSISEKLFF
TRBJ1-3	TRBD1	TRBV12-3/TRBV12-4	many	TGTGCCAGCAGACCCCATCTACAGGGGGCGAGGGGAAACACCATATATTTT	CASRPHLQGARGNTIYF
TRBJ1-6	TRBD1	TRBV2	few	TGTGCCAGCAGTGAACGCCGGGACAGGTCGGCTTCACCCCTCCACTTT	CASSERRDRSASPLHF
TRBJ1-5	.	TRBV28	many	TGTGCCAGCAGTAATCAGTGTTGTCAGCCCCAGCATTTT	CASSNQCCQPQHF
TRBJ2-7	TRBD1	TRBV25-1	many	TGTGCCAGCAGTGACTTGGCGCCGGGACAGCTAAACTACGAGCAGTACTTC	CASSDLAPGQLNYEQYF
TRBJ2-4	TRBD2	TRBV29-1	many	TGCAGCGTCCTAGCGGGGGGTAACATTCAGTACTTC	CSVLAGGNIQYF
TRBJ2-7	TRBD2	TRBV20-1	once	TGCAGTGCTCCCAGGCTAGCGGCAAGCTCCTACGAGCAGTACTTC	CSAPRLAASSYEQYF
TRBJ2-2	TRBD1	TRBV27	many	TGTGCCAGCAGGACAGGGTTGGGCGGGGAGCTGTTTTTT	CASRTGLGGELFF
TRBJ1-1	TRBD1	TRBV27	many	TGTGCCAGCAGTTTTTCGACAGGGAGGGCTGAAGCTTTCTTT	CASSFSTGRAEAFF
TRBJ1-2	TRBD1	TRBV25-1	.	TGTGCCAGCAGTCCAATGGGACAGGGAGGTCAAGGCTACACCTTC	CASSPMGQGGQGYTF
TRBJ2-2	.	TRBV29-1	.	TGCAGCGTTGAGGAAATAGCGGAAGAAGGGACCGGGGAGCTGTTTTTT	CSVEEIAEEGTGELFF